Shown below are 21 T cell receptor beta chains from a single sample sequenced in a study of T cells in Graves' hyperthyroidism and ophthalmopathy. TCR beta CDR3 sequences were amplified from RNA transcripts. An initial round of RT-PCR targeting the TCR CDR3 relied on the HTBI primer set. TCRdb redid the calling of the multiplex PCR reads with MiXCR, one entry per CDR3 protein. Of 500,000 to 650,000 distinct CDR3 sequences listed, about 14% were seen once; the top ten hold roughly an eighth. Sequencing input: blood. Receptor source: a woman in her fifties or sixties with Graves' ophthalmopathy.

A single count supports this clonotype. The V and J genes are TRBV12-3 or TRBV12-4 and TRBJ2-1; 7 bases agree with TRBD1. This CDR3 region has 15 residues. With V trimmed by 7 bases and J by 8 bases, 14 bases remained unmatched. Here the CDR3 DNA reads TGTGCCAGCACTAGGGGAAGGGGGCGCGGATATGAGCAGTTCTTC. Translating it yields CASTRGRGRGYEQFF.

The V gene is TRBV5-4, the J gene TRBJ2-7, with 7 bases aligning to TRBD2. The CDR3 loop spans 14 amino acids. V lost 4 bases to trimming and J lost 3 bases; unmatched junction nucleotides: 7. The germline V gene encodes CDR1 SGHNT and CDR2 YYREEE (reference sequence). The CDR3 DNA reads as TGTGCCAGCAGCCAGCGGGATGGAAGCTACGAGCAGTACTTC. Residues: CASSQRDGSYEQYF.

This clonotype was picked up a small number of times. The chain combines TRBV15 with TRBJ2-7; the D gene is possibly TRBD1 (6 bases). V was pared by 1 base and J by 2 bases, with 9 bases between. This CDR3 region has 14 residues. CDR1 is LNHNV and CDR2 is YYDKDF in the germline V gene (reference sequence). The CDR3 region has the DNA TGTGCCACCAGCAGAGGTGGACAGACCTACGAGCAGTACTTC. This gives the protein CATSRGGQTYEQYF.

A note on this clonotype: Its ends do not fully match the called genes, so a read error is possible. This chain links TRBV2 with TRBJ1-5; D remains ambiguous. There are 15 residues in the CDR3. Germline assignment: CDR1 SNHLY and CDR2 FYNNEI. The CDR3 sequence: CTSSQASDGLGPQHF. In DNA form, the CDR3 reads TGTACCAGCAGCCAAGCGAGCGACGGCCTTGGACCCCAGCATTTT.

Many counts were recorded for this clonotype. V is TRBV5-1 and J is TRBJ2-5; weak D call: TRBD1 (6 bases). The germline V and J ends were trimmed by 5 bases and 2 bases, with 10 bases remaining between them. Germline V gene sequence: CDR1 SGHRS, CDR2 YFSETQ. This CDR3 region has 13 residues. The CDR3 here is CASRRQEQETQYF. CDR3 bases: TGCGCCAGCAGGAGACAGGAGCAAGAGACCCAGTACTTC.

The sample holds many counts of this clonotype. The V gene is TRBV7-8, the J gene TRBJ2-1; TRBD2 matches at 8 bases. This CDR3 region has 15 residues. With V trimmed by 4 bases and J by 2 bases, 4 bases remained unmatched. Germline CDR1 and CDR2: SGHVS and FQNEAQ. The CDR3 reads CASSSREGTYNEQFF. The CDR3 DNA reads TGTGCCAGCAGCTCCCGGGAGGGAACCTACAATGAGCAGTTCTTC.

This clonotype was seen many times. The genes are TRBV7-2 and TRBJ2-7; 9 bases line up with TRBD1. With 1 base clipped from V and 4 bases from J, the junction kept 5 bases outside the gene matches. Germline V CDR1 and CDR2: SGHTA, FQGNSA. CDR3 length equals 15 residues. The CDR3 reads CASSLEVTGGYEQYF. CDR3 bases: TGTGCCAGCAGCTTAGAGGTGACAGGGGGTTACGAGCAGTACTTC.

This clonotype appeared many times. The V and J genes are TRBV2 and TRBJ2-3; D not certain. Trimming left V 4 bases short and J 6 bases short, with 5 bases between. The germline CDR1 and CDR2 sequences are SNHLY and FYNNEI. The CDR3 runs 11 residues. The CDR3, as DNA: TGTGCCAGCAGTGGTTGGGATACGCAGTATTTT. It is translated as CASSGWDTQYF.

This clonotype was seen ten or more times. This chain uses TRBV18 with TRBJ2-5; TRBD1 agrees at 9 bases. Trimming removed 3 bases from V and 2 bases from J; junction bases left unmatched: 4. The length of the CDR3 is 15 residues. Germline CDR1 is KGHSH and CDR2 is LQKENI. This CDR3 reads CASSPRDRAQETQYF. The CDR3 bases are TGTGCCAGCTCACCCCGGGACAGGGCTCAAGAGACCCAGTACTTC.

This clonotype was counted between two and nine times. The V gene is TRBV28, the J gene TRBJ1-5; the D gene is possibly TRBD1 (6 bases). Germline values: CDR1 MDHEN, CDR2 SYDVKM. Trimming removed 8 bases at V and 6 bases at J, with 20 bases between. The CDR3 runs 15 residues. CDR3 sequence (DNA): TGTGCCAGCTCCTACGAGGGGGGGCTAATTCAGCCCCAGCATTTT. It encodes CASSYEGGLIQPQHF.

This clonotype has just a few counts. V is TRBV6-1 and J is TRBJ1-3; D ambiguous. This CDR3 region has 13 residues. Per the germline V gene, CDR1 is MNHNS and CDR2 is SASEGT. Trimming left V 5 bases short and J 2 bases short, with 7 bases between. The CDR3 reads CASSKAAGNTIYF. In DNA form, the CDR3 reads TGTGCCAGCAGTAAGGCAGCTGGAAACACCATATATTTT.

This clonotype was picked up many times. The CDR3 bases are TGTGCCAGCAGCTTAGTAGGACTAGCGGGACCTAGCTCCTACAATGAGCAGTTCTTC. This gives the protein CASSLVGLAGPSSYNEQFF. The chain is built from TRBV7-9 and TRBJ2-1; 12 bases align to TRBD2. The germline gives CDR1 SEHNR, CDR2 FQNEAQ (reference sequence). The V and J ends lost 1 base and 0 bases, in that order; junction bases with no gene match: 7. CDR3 length: 19 amino acids.

This rearrangement joins TRBV11-1 to TRBJ1-1; D gene ambiguous. The germline V and J ends were trimmed by 1 base and 1 base, with 10 bases remaining between them. CDR1 and CDR2 from the germline V gene are SGHAT and FQDESV (reference sequence). This CDR3 spans 15 amino acids. The CDR3 DNA is TGTGCCAGCAGCTTAGGCGTCCTAGAGAACACTGAAGCTTTCTTT. It translates to CASSLGVLENTEAFF.

This clonotype appeared a few times. The chain has TRBV19 and TRBJ1-4; the D gene is possibly TRBD1 (5 bases). Trimming took 3 bases from V and 5 from J, leaving 19 bases between them. CDR3 size: 17 residues. Germline V gene data show CDR1 as LNHDA and CDR2 as SQIVND (reference sequence). CDR3 bases: TGTGCCAGTAGTATCAAGGGCCAGGGCCTTCGGAATGAAAAACTGTTTTTT. It is translated as CASSIKGQGLRNEKLFF.

In this sample, this clonotype turned up many times. The chain combines TRBV24-1 with TRBJ2-1; 11 bases map to TRBD1. V lost 4 bases to trimming and J lost 6 bases; unmatched junction nucleotides: 4. The length of the CDR3 is 15 residues. The germline CDR1 and CDR2 sequences are KGHDR and SFDVKD. The CDR3 reads CATSDDGTGGNEQFF. The CDR3 coding sequence is TGTGCCACCAGTGACGACGGGACAGGGGGCAATGAGCAGTTCTTC.

This clonotype has at least ten counts. V usage is TRBV27 and J usage is TRBJ2-2, with D uncertain. The CDR3 is 16 amino acids. V was shortened by 1 base and J by 4 bases, with 13 bases between the two germline ends. Germline values: CDR1 MNHEY, CDR2 SMNVEV (reference sequence). DNA for the CDR3: TGTGCCAGCAGTTTATTTGCTAGTCCTCCCACCGGGGAGCTGTTTTTT. It encodes CASSLFASPPTGELFF.

This clonotype was observed many times. V usage is TRBV5-1 and J usage is TRBJ2-1; TRBD2 matches at 9 bases. CDR1 is SGHRS and CDR2 is YFSETQ in the germline V gene. CDR3 length: 17 residues. V dropped 0 bases and J dropped 1; count of bases not matched to a gene: 5. CDR3 nucleotides: TGCGCCAGCAGCTTGGCCGGTAGCGGGAGTTCCTACAATGAGCAGTTCTTC. Translation gives CASSLAGSGSSYNEQFF.

This clonotype was observed many times. The V gene is TRBV28, the J gene TRBJ1-1; tentative D call: TRBD1 (5 bases). Germline values: CDR1 MDHEN, CDR2 SYDVKM. The CDR3 has 15 residues. V gave up 4 bases and J gave up 1 base, with 13 bases separating them. CDR3 DNA: TGTGCCAGCAGTTCAGTAAGGGGTCAGAACACTGAAGCTTTCTTT. It specifies CASSSVRGQNTEAFF.

The sample holds many counts of this clonotype. A much bigger clone sits one base away, suggesting this may be a read error. CDR3 nucleotide sequence: TGCAGTGCTAGAGATTACTACGAGCAGTACTTC. Its translation: CSARDYYEQYF. The chain joins TRBV20-1 to TRBJ2-7; D gene ambiguous. V lost 0 bases, J lost 3 bases, and 3 bases lay in between. CDR1 is DFQATT and CDR2 is SNEGSKA in the germline V gene (reference sequence). The length of the CDR3 is 11 residues.

This clonotype came up many times. CDR3 protein: CAWSVDYNEQFF. CDR3 coding DNA: TGTGCCTGGAGTGTAGATTACAATGAGCAGTTCTTC. The chain couples TRBV30 to TRBJ2-1; unclear D gene. Germline V CDR1 and CDR2: GTSNPN, SVGIG (reference sequence). The CDR3 sequence is 12 residues long. V gave up 0 bases and J gave up 4 bases, with 4 bases separating them. Variable domain in full (rest from reference TRBV30 and TRBJ2-1): SQTIHQWPATLVQPVGSPLSLECTVEGTSNPNLYWYRQAAGRGLQLLFYSVGIGQISSEVPQNLSASRPQDRQFILSSKKLLLSDSGFYLCAWSVDYNEQFFGPGTRLTVL.

Of note for this clonotype: A much larger clonotype is one base distant, so this may be a read error. The CDR3 here is CASSRGRVDTDTQYF. CDR3 nucleotides: TGTGCCAGCAGCCGCGGGCGGGTCGACACAGATACGCAGTATTTT. The V call is TRBV11-3, the J call TRBJ2-3; perhaps TRBD2 as D (5 bases). CDR1 SGHNT and CDR2 YENEEA come from the germline V gene. The CDR3 covers 15 residues. V lost 5 bases and J 2 bases, leaving 14 bases between the germline ends.